The 20 T cell receptor beta chains given below trace back to one sample, sequenced in a study of T cells in Graves' hyperthyroidism and ophthalmopathy. It was RNA transcripts that yielded the amplified TCR beta CDR3 regions. TCR CDR3 underwent first-round RT-PCR with the HTBI primer set. TCRdb analysed the multiplex PCR reads with MiXCR anew, one entry per CDR3 protein. The sample has fewer than 250,000 distinct CDR3 sequences, roughly 17% seen once. The sequenced sample consisted of blood. The receptors come from a woman aged 18-29 years with Graves' ophthalmopathy.

The sample holds many counts of this clonotype. The chain carries TRBV6-1 and TRBJ2-2, with 9 nucleotides matching TRBD2. Trimming removed 6 bases from V and 5 bases from J; junction bases left unmatched: 7. This CDR3 spans 15 amino acids. In germline, CDR1 is MNHNS, CDR2 SASEGT. The CDR3 sequence is CASRQTSGGTGELFF. CDR3 coding DNA: TGTGCCAGCAGACAGACTAGCGGAGGTACCGGGGAGCTGTTTTTT.

The sample holds many counts of this clonotype. The V and J genes are TRBV29-1 and TRBJ2-1; D call uncertain. V was clipped by 3 bases and J by 3 bases, with 9 bases between them. The CDR3 spans 13 residues. Germline-derived CDR1 and CDR2 are SQVTM and ANQGSEA. The CDR3 bases are TGCAGCGTTGATCACAGAAGCTACAATGAGCAGTTCTTC. Its translation: CSVDHRSYNEQFF.

This clonotype was recorded many times. V and J are TRBV20-1 and TRBJ1-2, with TRBD1 matching over 8 bases. The CDR3 consists of 14 residues. The germline gives CDR1 DFQATT, CDR2 SNEGSKA (reference sequence). The V gene end was trimmed by 3 bases and the J gene end by 0 bases; junction bases not matched to a gene: 3. CDR3 amino acids: CSARDRVTNYGYTF. CDR3 DNA: TGCAGTGCTAGGGACAGGGTGACTAACTATGGCTACACCTTC.

The rearrangement uses TRBV29-1 and TRBJ2-2, with 8 bases identical to TRBD1. CDR1 and CDR2 (germline): SQVTM, ANQGSEA. The CDR3 is 13 amino acids. After removal of 7 bases from V and 3 bases from J, the junction contained 4 bases not matched to a gene. The CDR3 sequence is CSGQGAYTGELFF. The CDR3 coding sequence is TGCAGCGGCCAGGGGGCTTACACCGGGGAGCTGTTTTTT.

The sample holds many counts of this clonotype. This chain joins TRBV6-2 or TRBV6-3 and TRBJ1-1; D gene unclear. There are 13 residues in the CDR3. Trimming shortened V by 0 bases and J by 5 bases, and 7 bases separated the two germline ends. CDR1 MNHEY and CDR2 SVGEGT come from the germline V gene. CDR3 coding DNA: TGTGCCAGCAGTTACTCGACGGGAACTGAAGCTTTCTTT. This codes for CASSYSTGTEAFF.

This clonotype was detected many times. The chain uses TRBV13 and TRBJ2-7, with a possible D match to TRBD1 (5 bases). Per germline, CDR1 PRHDT and CDR2 FYEKMQ (reference sequence). V lost 4 bases, J lost 4 bases, and 14 bases lay in between. This CDR3 contains 14 residues. CDR3 sequence (DNA): TGTGCCAGCAGCTCGCAAGGGGTAGCTTACGAGCAGTACTTC. Translating it yields CASSSQGVAYEQYF.

This clonotype was seen at least ten times. The chain employs TRBV5-6 and TRBJ2-1, with D unclear. Germline V gene lookup returns CDR1 SGHDT and CDR2 YYEEEE. This CDR3 has 13 residues. The germline V and J ends were trimmed by 2 bases and 7 bases, with 10 bases remaining between them. CDR3: CASSLTLGNEQFF. The CDR3 DNA is TGTGCCAGCAGCTTAACACTCGGGAATGAGCAGTTCTTC.

Many counts were recorded for this clonotype. V usage is TRBV27 and J usage is TRBJ2-3; tentative D call: TRBD2 (5 bases). The CDR3 is made up of 16 amino acids. Germline V gives CDR1 MNHEY, CDR2 SMNVEV (reference sequence). The V end was cut by 4 bases, the J end by 1 base, with 15 bases between. CDR3 sequence: CASSWSSARGTDTQYF. DNA of the CDR3: TGTGCCAGCAGTTGGTCCAGTGCGAGGGGCACAGATACGCAGTATTTT.

This clonotype showed up many times. The genes are TRBV6-2 or TRBV6-3 and TRBJ1-1, with TRBD1 matching 9 bases. The junction had 3 bases not matched to a gene; V was cut back by 7 bases and J by 0 bases. The CDR3 has 14 amino acids. Germline-derived CDR1 and CDR2 are MNHEY and SVGEGT. The CDR3 nucleotides are TGTGCCAGCACCTGGGACAGGGTGAACACTGAAGCTTTCTTT. Amino acids: CASTWDRVNTEAFF.

This clonotype appeared a few times. This chain uses TRBV5-1 with TRBJ2-2, with TRBD1 matching over 7 bases. The germline gives CDR1 SGHRS, CDR2 YFSETQ. CDR3 length: 16 residues. V lost 2 bases to trimming and J lost 1 base; unmatched junction nucleotides: 5. CDR3 DNA: TGCGCCAGCAGCTTCCGAGGACAGGAGAACACCGGGGAGCTGTTTTTT. It codes for CASSFRGQENTGELFF. The full variable domain, with the rest looked up from reference TRBV5-1 and TRBJ2-2, is KAGVTQTPRYLIKTRGQQVTLSCSPISGHRSVSWYQQTPGQGLQFLFEYFSETQRNKGNFPGRFSGRQFSNSRSEMNVSTLELGDSALYLCASSFRGQENTGELFFGEGSRLTVL.

This clonotype came up many times. The rearrangement joins TRBV24-1 to TRBJ2-2, with D maybe TRBD1 (5 bases). Germline-derived CDR1 and CDR2 are KGHDR and SFDVKD. Trimming pared 7 bases from V and 5 bases from J, leaving 13 bases between. CDR3 size: 14 residues. The CDR3 here is CATRQGGETGELFF. The CDR3 DNA follows: TGTGCCACCAGGCAGGGTGGAGAGACCGGGGAGCTGTTTTTT.

This clonotype was counted once. The rearrangement links TRBV13 to TRBJ2-3; TRBD2 matches at 9 bases. Germline V CDR1 and CDR2: PRHDT, FYEKMQ (reference sequence). The CDR3 has 16 amino acids. Losses at the gene ends were 2 bases for V and 6 bases for J; bases not matched to a gene: 9. Here the CDR3 DNA reads TGTGCCAGCAGCTTAAGGGGGGCTAGCGGGGTTGATACGCAGTATTTT. As protein: CASSLRGASGVDTQYF.

This clonotype was detected ten times or more. The rearrangement joins TRBV13 to TRBJ1-1, with D uncertain. V lost 5 bases and J lost 0, with 19 bases in between. This CDR3 spans 17 amino acids. Germline V gene lookup returns CDR1 PRHDT and CDR2 FYEKMQ (reference sequence). Written as DNA, the CDR3 is TGTGCCAGCAGCGTCGGACGTTCGTCCCCCATGAACACTGAAGCTTTCTTT. Translation gives CASSVGRSSPMNTEAFF.

This clonotype was seen at least ten times. This rearrangement joins TRBV3-1 to TRBJ2-1; 7 positions agree with TRBD1. This CDR3 contains 14 residues. The trim removed 6 bases at V and 3 bases at J, leaving 5 bases unmatched. Germline V gives CDR1 LGHDT, CDR2 YNNKEL (reference sequence). Here the CDR3 DNA reads TGTGCCAGCAGAGCGACAGGGCTCTACAATGAGCAGTTCTTC. This gives the protein CASRATGLYNEQFF.

This clonotype was observed many times. The chain is built from TRBV7-9 and TRBJ1-1; 7 bases map to TRBD1. Trimming cost V 2 bases and J 5 bases; bases outside gene matches: 5. Germline V lookup: CDR1 SEHNR, CDR2 FQNEAQ (reference sequence). The CDR3 runs 14 residues. CDR3 DNA sequence: TGTGCCAGCAGCTTAACCATACAGGGGACTGAAGCTTTCTTT. This gives the protein CASSLTIQGTEAFF.

This clonotype appeared a few times. The chain recombines TRBV5-6 with TRBJ2-1; the match to TRBD2 covers 10 bases. This CDR3 is 14 amino acids long. V trimming: 2 bases; J trimming: 10 bases; junction bases outside the gene matches: 6. Germline V lookup: CDR1 SGHDT, CDR2 YYEEEE. The CDR3, as DNA: TGTGCCAGCAGCTTTGGGCTAGCGGGAGAAGAGCAGTTCTTC. This sequence encodes CASSFGLAGEEQFF.

This clonotype has ten or more counts. V and J are TRBV12-3 or TRBV12-4 and TRBJ2-7; TRBD2 aligns across 14 bases. The ends lost 7 bases at V and 2 bases at J; junction bases unmatched: 13. CDR3 length: 18 residues. The CDR3 sequence is CASTETKGLAGVAYEQYF. The DNA for the CDR3 is TGTGCCAGCACTGAAACGAAGGGACTAGCGGGGGTTGCCTACGAGCAGTACTTC.

This clonotype has ten or more counts. The rearrangement links TRBV7-9 to TRBJ2-3; 14 bases line up with TRBD2. V lost 3 bases and J lost 0; bases outside the gene matches: 11. Germline assignment: CDR1 SEHNR and CDR2 FQNEAQ (reference sequence). This CDR3 has 20 amino acids. CDR3 sequence reads: CASSFPGTSGGSPSTDTQYF. The CDR3 coding sequence is TGTGCCAGCAGCTTTCCCGGGACTAGCGGGGGTTCCCCTAGCACAGATACGCAGTATTTT.

This clonotype came up many times. The chain uses TRBV7-8 and TRBJ1-3; perhaps TRBD1 as D (5 bases). CDR1 and CDR2 (germline): SGHVS, FQNEAQ. Trimming took 7 bases from V and 4 from J, leaving 14 bases between them. The CDR3 sequence is 14 residues long. CDR3 residues: CASKDGGWGNTIYF. The DNA for the CDR3 is TGTGCCAGCAAGGACGGGGGGTGGGGAAACACCATATATTTT.

The V call is TRBV7-9, the J call TRBJ2-3; 10 bases are a match to TRBD2. The CDR3 consists of 15 residues. CDR1 SEHNR and CDR2 FQNEAQ come from the germline V gene (reference sequence). Trimming at V came to 5 bases and at J to 4 bases, leaving 6 bases not matched to a gene. The CDR3 DNA follows: TGTGCCAGCAGCGACTGGACTAGCGGTCCAGATACGCAGTATTTT. As protein: CASSDWTSGPDTQYF.